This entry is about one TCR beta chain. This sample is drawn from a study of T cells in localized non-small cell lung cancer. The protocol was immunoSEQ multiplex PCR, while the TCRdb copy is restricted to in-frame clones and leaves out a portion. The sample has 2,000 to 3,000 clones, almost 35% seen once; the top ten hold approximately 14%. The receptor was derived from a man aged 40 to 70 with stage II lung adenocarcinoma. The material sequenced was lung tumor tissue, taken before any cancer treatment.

The CDR3 loop is CASSLSSGGPLRELFF. In nucleotides, the CDR3 is TGTGCCTCCTCCCTTTCTAGCGGGGGTCCTCTCCGGGAGCTGTTTTTT. The chain combines TRBV12-2 with TRBJ2-2; the table's D call of TRBD2 was not tested on the DNA. TRBV12-2 is designated a pseudogene. The CDR3 is 16 amino acids.